The 28 T cell receptor beta chains reported below all come from one sample, sequenced in a study of cytomegalovirus exposure and HLA in healthy donors. PCR primers comprised 60 Vbeta and 13 Jbeta primers. Sequencing was performed with immunoSEQ multiplex PCR; in TCRdb, only in-frame clones are kept and a portion is missing. The sample records 90,000 to 150,000 clones, roughly 80% being singletons. The sequencing input was PBMCs. The receptors were sampled from a young woman in good health and CMV-seropositive.

CDR3 amino acids: CASSDHISGGTQSQETQYF. CDR3 sequence (DNA): TGTGCCAGCAGTGACCACATTAGCGGGGGGACCCAAAGCCAAGAGACCCAGTACTTC. The J gene is TRBJ2-5, the V gene TRBV6-4; TRBD2 matches 10 bases. The CDR3 totals 19 residues. Germline values: CDR1 MRHNA, CDR2 SNTAGT. J lost 1 base, V lost 2 bases, and 13 bases had no gene match.

The chain employs TRBV18 and TRBJ2-7; TRBD1 matches at 7 bases. The V gene end was trimmed by 3 bases and the J gene end by 1 base; junction bases not matched to a gene: 27. The length of the CDR3 is 22 residues. CDR1 KGHSH and CDR2 LQKENI come from the germline V gene. The CDR3, as DNA: TGTGCCAGCTCACCCGGGACAGCACCGACTTTTCCAGTTATCACCCCGTCCTACGAGCAGTACTTC. It codes for CASSPGTAPTFPVITPSYEQYF.

This chain links TRBV27 with TRBJ2-1; TRBD2 agrees at 13 bases. There are 16 residues in the CDR3. V gave up 2 bases and J gave up 8 bases; unmatched junction bases: 6. CDR1 is MNHEY, CDR2 SMNVEV, per germline (reference sequence). CDR3 DNA: TGTGCCAGCAGTTTACGGGGACTAGCGGGGCTCGATGAGCAGTTCTTC. Amino acid sequence: CASSLRGLAGLDEQFF.

The chain carries TRBV9 and TRBJ2-5; D might be TRBD1 (5 bases). The CDR3 loop spans 15 amino acids. V dropped 1 base and J dropped 4 bases, with 14 bases sitting between them. Germline V gene sequence: CDR1 SGDLS, CDR2 YYNGEE. The CDR3 sequence is CASSVTQGFTETQYF. CDR3 bases: TGTGCCAGCAGCGTAACCCAGGGTTTCACAGAGACCCAGTACTTC.

The gene calls are TRBV6-5 and TRBJ2-7; 9 bases match TRBD1. Germline assignment: CDR1 MNHEY and CDR2 SVGAGI. The CDR3 totals 15 residues. Trimming took 2 bases from V and 4 from J; bases not matched to a gene: 6. The CDR3 loop reads CASSYALDRGYEQYF. The CDR3 DNA reads TGTGCCAGCAGTTACGCTCTGGACAGGGGTTACGAGCAGTACTTC.

This clone has only a few counts. The rearrangement uses TRBV4-1 and TRBJ2-7, with TRBD2 identical over 15 bases. Germline CDR1 and CDR2: MGHRA and YSYEKL. The V and J ends lost 0 bases and 1 base, in that order; junction bases with no gene match: 10. CDR3 size: 20 residues. The CDR3 here is CASSQEASGLAGGPSYEQYF. The CDR3 DNA follows: TGCGCCAGCAGCCAAGAAGCTAGCGGACTAGCGGGGGGGCCGTCCTACGAGCAGTACTTC.

The chain is built from TRBV2 and TRBJ1-1; a possible D gene is TRBD1 (6 bases). CDR1 and CDR2 (germline): SNHLY, FYNNEI. The CDR3 consists of 15 residues. The V end lost 6 bases, the J end lost 1 base, and 15 bases lay between the germline ends. CDR3 protein: CASRVRQVRNTEAFF. The CDR3 DNA follows: TGTGCCAGCAGGGTGAGACAGGTCAGGAACACTGAAGCTTTCTTT.

The chain recombines TRBV29-1 with TRBJ1-2, with 11 bases fitting TRBD1. The CDR3 totals 13 residues. In germline, CDR1 is SQVTM, CDR2 ANQGSEA. J lost 5 bases, V lost 7 bases, and 6 bases had no gene match. CDR3 protein: CSAEGQGGYGYTF. CDR3 coding DNA: TGCAGCGCCGAGGGACAGGGGGGATATGGCTACACCTTC.

This chain connects TRBV7-9 to TRBJ1-2, with TRBD1 identical over 8 bases. V lost 3 bases, J lost 2 bases, and 2 bases stayed unmatched. The CDR3 runs 14 residues. Germline V CDR1 and CDR2: SEHNR, FQNEAQ (reference sequence). The CDR3 sequence: CASSFPGGNYGYTF. CDR3 nucleotides: TGTGCCAGCAGCTTTCCAGGGGGCAACTATGGCTACACCTTC. Looking up the rest from reference TRBV7-9 and TRBJ1-2 gives the full variable domain: DTGVSQNPRHKITKRGQNVTFRCDPISEHNRLYWYRQTLGQGPEFLTYFQNEAQLEKSRLLSDRFSAERPKGSFSTLEIQRTEQGDSAMYLCASSFPGGNYGYTFGSGTRLTVV.

This rearrangement joins TRBV4-2 to TRBJ2-5, with 8 bases fitting TRBD2. The CDR3 is made up of 15 amino acids. V lost 3 bases and J lost 5; bases outside the gene matches: 8. Germline assignment: CDR1 LGHNA and CDR2 YNFKEQ. The CDR3: CASSQTGGAEETQYF. CDR3 bases: TGTGCCAGCAGCCAGACCGGGGGGGCGGAGGAGACCCAGTACTTC.

The chain uses TRBV7-9 and TRBJ2-3; the D gene is possibly TRBD2 (5 bases). Per the germline V gene, CDR1 is SEHNR and CDR2 is FQNEAQ (reference sequence). Trimming cost V 5 bases and J 3 bases, with 15 bases left between them. The CDR3 spans 15 residues. The CDR3 protein is CASSAYSTGTDTQYF. CDR3 nucleotides: TGTGCCAGCAGCGCATACTCTACGGGGACAGATACGCAGTATTTT.

The J gene is TRBJ2-3, the V gene TRBV6-6, with D possibly being TRBD2 (5 bases). The CDR3 length is 14 residues. The V and J ends lost 5 bases and 0 bases respectively, with 9 bases between them. CDR1 and CDR2 from the germline V gene are MNHNY and SVGAGI (reference sequence). CDR3 loop: CASSPGRSTDTQYF. In nucleotides, the CDR3 is TGTGCCAGCAGTCCGGGAAGAAGCACAGATACGCAGTATTTT.

This clone has just one count. V usage is TRBV7-9 and J usage is TRBJ1-4; 9 bases map to TRBD1. This CDR3 contains 15 residues. The ends lost 5 bases at V and 8 bases at J; junction bases unmatched: 9. The germline CDR1 and CDR2 sequences are SEHNR and FQNEAQ (reference sequence). The CDR3 bases are TGTGCCAGCAGCGCGGGGACAGGGAGAGGGGAAAAACTGTTTTTT. It translates to CASSAGTGRGEKLFF.

V and J are TRBV28 and TRBJ2-7; the match to TRBD1 covers 7 bases. This CDR3 region has 16 residues. CDR1 MDHEN and CDR2 SYDVKM come from the germline V gene. The trim removed 6 bases at V and 6 bases at J, leaving 17 bases unmatched. The CDR3 coding sequence is TGTGCCAGCAGCACCGGGACAGCCGGAAACCTCCTCGAGCAGTACTTC. Translating gives CASSTGTAGNLLEQYF.

V and J are TRBV19 and TRBJ2-7, with a possible D match to TRBD2 (6 bases). In germline, CDR1 is LNHDA, CDR2 SQIVND (reference sequence). This CDR3 has 14 amino acids. Trimming removed 7 bases at V and 3 bases at J, with 16 bases between. The CDR3 DNA follows: TGTGCCAGTAATTCCGGGGACTCACTCTACGAGCAGTACTTC. Its translation is CASNSGDSLYEQYF.

V gene TRBV11-2 combines with J gene TRBJ2-3, with a tentative D call TRBD1 (5 bases). Trimming took off 2 bases at V and 0 bases at J, with 15 bases between the two ends. CDR1 and CDR2 from the germline V gene are SGHAT and FQNNGV. The CDR3 length is 17 residues. CDR3 nucleotides: TGTGCCAGCAGCTTAAGCTGGACACCCGAGAGCACAGATACGCAGTATTTT. Translating it yields CASSLSWTPESTDTQYF.

V is TRBV15 and J is TRBJ1-1; no firm D call. The CDR3 is 13 residues long. V was pared by 9 bases and J by 0 bases, with 11 bases between. The germline V gene encodes CDR1 LNHNV and CDR2 YYDKDF (reference sequence). CDR3 sequence reads: CATRAPMNTEAFF. CDR3 in DNA: TGTGCCACGAGAGCCCCGATGAACACTGAAGCTTTCTTT.

This clone was counted once. The chain joins TRBV11-1 to TRBJ2-5; 7 nucleotides align to TRBD2. After removal of 4 bases from V and 2 bases from J, the junction contained 7 bases not matched to a gene. Germline values: CDR1 SGHAT, CDR2 FQDESV (reference sequence). This CDR3 contains 15 residues. The CDR3 region is CASSSRQGGQETQYF. The CDR3 nucleotides read TGTGCCAGCAGCTCCCGGCAGGGAGGGCAAGAGACCCAGTACTTC. The entire variable domain, with the rest obtained from reference TRBV11-1 and TRBJ2-5, is as follows: EAEVAQSPRYKITEKSQAVAFWCDPISGHATLYWYRQILGQGPELLVQFQDESVVDDSQLPKDRFSAERLKGVDSTLKIQPAELGDSAMYLCASSSRQGGQETQYFGPGTRLLVL.

CDR3 sequence reads: CASSIRRDRGPTIETQYF. DNA for the CDR3: TGTGCCAGTAGTATAAGGAGGGACAGGGGGCCGACTATCGAGACCCAGTACTTC. This chain joins TRBV19 and TRBJ2-5, with TRBD1 matching over 12 bases. This CDR3 spans 18 amino acids. Trimming took 2 bases from V and 5 from J; bases not matched to a gene: 12. CDR1 and CDR2 from the germline V gene are LNHDA and SQIVND (reference sequence).

This clone appeared a few times. This chain joins TRBV30 and TRBJ2-7, with 10 bases that match TRBD2. The V gene's germline CDR1 is GTSNPN and CDR2 SVGIG (reference sequence). This CDR3 contains 16 residues. V gave up 2 bases and J gave up 0 bases; unmatched junction bases: 7. CDR3 region: CAWSRLAGESSYEQYF. In nucleotides, the CDR3 is TGTGCCTGGAGTCGCCTAGCGGGGGAGAGCTCCTACGAGCAGTACTTC.

The chain carries TRBV28 and TRBJ1-2; D unresolved. Trimming took 10 bases from V and 4 from J, leaving 13 bases between them. The CDR3 is made up of 12 amino acids. CDR1 MDHEN and CDR2 SYDVKM come from the germline V gene. The CDR3 bases are TGTGCCACGCAGACACCGCTCTATGGCTACACCTTC. Protein product: CATQTPLYGYTF.

V is TRBV6-6 and J is TRBJ1-1; D call uncertain. Trimming took 0 bases from V and 4 from J, leaving 6 bases between them. This CDR3 contains 13 residues. Germline CDR1 MNHNY, CDR2 SVGAGI (reference sequence). CDR3 amino acids: CASSYSTVTEAFF. In DNA, the CDR3 is TGTGCCAGCAGTTACTCGACTGTCACTGAAGCTTTCTTT.

V usage is TRBV28 and J usage is TRBJ2-7, with TRBD1 matching over 10 bases. The length of the CDR3 is 13 residues. Losses at the gene ends were 8 bases for V and 3 bases for J; bases not matched to a gene: 4. The germline gives CDR1 MDHEN, CDR2 SYDVKM. This CDR3 is CASYGTGDYEQYF. In nucleotides, the CDR3 is TGTGCCAGCTACGGGACAGGGGACTACGAGCAGTACTTC.

This chain uses TRBV30 with TRBJ1-6; D is uncertain. Trimming cost V 4 bases and J 4 bases, with 8 bases left between them. This CDR3 spans 13 amino acids. The germline V gene encodes CDR1 GTSNPN and CDR2 SVGIG (reference sequence). The CDR3 DNA is TGTGCCTGGAACGAGCTATATAATTCACCCCTCCACTTT. It codes for CAWNELYNSPLHF. The full variable domain, rest sourced from reference TRBV30 and TRBJ1-6, is SQTIHQWPATLVQPVGSPLSLECTVEGTSNPNLYWYRQAAGRGLQLLFYSVGIGQISSEVPQNLSASRPQDRQFILSSKKLLLSDSGFYLCAWNELYNSPLHFGNGTRLTVT.

CDR3 loop: CAISPSAGGLNEQFF. CDR3 bases: TGTGCCATCAGTCCTTCGGCGGGGGGGTTAAATGAGCAGTTCTTC. The J gene is TRBJ2-1, the V gene TRBV10-3; TRBD2 matches 9 bases. The germline CDR1 and CDR2 sequences are ENHRY and SYGVKD. V trimming: 5 bases; J trimming: 7 bases; junction bases outside the gene matches: 9. The CDR3 covers 15 residues.

This clone was seen a few times. The chain recombines TRBV5-4 with TRBJ2-2; 9 nucleotides align to TRBD1. This CDR3 has 15 amino acids. The germline V gene encodes CDR1 SGHNT and CDR2 YYREEE (reference sequence). Trimming at V came to 3 bases and at J to 6 bases, leaving 6 bases not matched to a gene. CDR3: CASSSGQGSSGELFF. CDR3 DNA: TGTGCCAGCAGCTCGGGACAGGGAAGTTCCGGGGAGCTGTTTTTT.

CDR3 amino acids: CASSLDISLAGGVTGELFF. The CDR3 DNA sequence: TGTGCCAGCAGCTTAGACATTTCCCTAGCGGGGGGCGTCACCGGGGAGCTGTTTTTT. The chain joins TRBV11-2 to TRBJ2-2; 11 bases align to TRBD2. The CDR3 is 19 amino acids. The ends lost 0 bases at V and 4 bases at J; junction bases unmatched: 10. The germline CDR1 and CDR2 sequences are SGHAT and FQNNGV.

The genes are TRBV4-2 and TRBJ2-1; D remains unclear. The CDR3 is 13 amino acids. The V end lost 1 base, the J end lost 4 bases, and 5 bases lay between the germline ends. Germline V gives CDR1 LGHNA, CDR2 YNFKEQ. In DNA form, the CDR3 reads TGTGCCAGCAGCCAAGGGGCATACAATGAGCAGTTCTTC. Protein sequence: CASSQGAYNEQFF.